The sequence of this TCR beta chain was determined in a study of PD-L1 blockade in urothelial cancer. Turning to the study itself: Patients with male sex and bladder-origin urothelial cancer accounted for twenty-five of 29 enrolled. T cells numbered a median of about 150,000 in the blood samples.

Study-wide findings and caveats: Clones that were tumor-associated expanded more in the blood of durable-benefit patients at 3 weeks.

The time point: pretreatment peripheral blood. Samples were collected from each patient before treatment and during treatment. Each patient gave between 1 and 8 of them in total. This clone occurred once. Antigen unknown. Sequencing used immunoSEQ multiplex PCR; TCRdb keeps in-frame clones, though not all of them. The sample has under 50,000 clones; roughly 90% are singletons. Trimming took off 3 bases at V and 4 bases at J, with 15 bases between the two ends. The CDR3 is 15 amino acids. Per the germline V gene, CDR1 is SGHAT and CDR2 is FQNNGV. The chain recombines TRBV11-2 with TRBJ1-1, with D tentatively TRBD1 (5 bases). The source material was PBMCs, sampled around atezolizumab (anti-PD-L1) treatment. This TCR derives from a woman between 55 and 75 years old with urothelial cancer. The CDR3 bases are TGTGCCAGCAGCTTTGCGGGGCTGGGTAGCACTGAAGCTTTCTTT. Translation gives CASSFAGLGSTEAFF.